A single sample gave rise to the 32 T cell receptor beta chains below, sequenced in a study of blood T cell repertoires in COVID-19. TCRdb's table, derived via immunoSEQ multiplex PCR, lists solely in-frame clones and lacks some. The table records approximately 170,000 clones, around 89% of them present only once. Sequencing was performed on peripheral blood. These receptors were taken from a man in his sixties with acute or convalescent COVID-19.

The chain has TRBV24-1 and TRBJ1-2, with D perhaps TRBD1 (6 bases). CDR3 length: 11 residues. The V end lost 5 bases, the J end lost 8 bases, and 8 bases lay between the germline ends. The V gene's germline CDR1 is KGHDR and CDR2 SFDVKD. The CDR3 DNA is TGTGCCACCAGTGCAGGGGCCGGCTACACCTTC. This sequence encodes CATSAGAGYTF.

The V call is TRBV5-1, the J call TRBJ1-6; D not certain. CDR1 is SGHRS, CDR2 YFSETQ, per germline. This CDR3 has 14 amino acids. The V gene lost 5 bases and the J gene lost 11 bases, with 17 bases spanning the gap. CDR3 sequence reads: CASRLQTRETPLHF. As DNA, the CDR3 is TGCGCCAGCAGACTACAGACGAGGGAGACACCCCTCCACTTT. The full variable domain, its missing parts supplied by reference TRBV5-1 and TRBJ1-6, is KAGVTQTPRYLIKTRGQQVTLSCSPISGHRSVSWYQQTPGQGLQFLFEYFSETQRNKGNFPGRFSGRQFSNSRSEMNVSTLELGDSALYLCASRLQTRETPLHFGNGTRLTVT.

The chain is built from TRBV19 and TRBJ2-1; D gene uncertain. Germline values: CDR1 LNHDA, CDR2 SQIVND (reference sequence). The CDR3 length is 14 residues. V was clipped by 1 base and J by 7 bases, with 11 bases between them. The CDR3: CASSIGVPGNEQFF. CDR3 in DNA: TGTGCCAGTAGTATAGGCGTGCCCGGGAATGAGCAGTTCTTC.

V is TRBV3-1 (or the pseudogene TRBV3-2) and J is TRBJ2-4, with a weak D call TRBD2 (5 bases). CDR1 is LGHDT and CDR2 is YNNKEL in the germline V gene (reference sequence). The V and J ends lost 0 bases and 9 bases respectively, with 15 bases between them. The CDR3 spans 15 residues. CDR3 sequence (DNA): TGTGCCAGCAGCCAAGACGTATCCGTAAGCGGCATTCAGTACTTC. Translation: CASSQDVSVSGIQYF.

This chain uses TRBV18 with TRBJ2-5; 8 bases are a match to TRBD2. The CDR3 covers 14 residues. In germline, CDR1 is KGHSH, CDR2 LQKENI. V dropped 5 bases and J dropped 1; count of bases not matched to a gene: 3. Here the CDR3 DNA reads TGTGCCAGCTCAAACAGCGGGAGCCAAGAGACCCAGTACTTC. Translating gives CASSNSGSQETQYF.

The chain links TRBV14 to TRBJ2-2, with unresolved D. The V end lost 4 bases, the J end lost 3 bases, and 6 bases lay between the germline ends. CDR1 SGHDN and CDR2 FVKESK come from the germline V gene. The CDR3 consists of 13 residues. The CDR3 DNA is TGTGCCAGCAGCCGAGACTACACCGGGGAGCTGTTTTTT. The encoded protein is CASSRDYTGELFF. Variable domain in full (rest from reference TRBV14 and TRBJ2-2): EAGVTQFPSHSVIEKGQTVTLRCDPISGHDNLYWYRRVMGKEIKFLLHFVKESKQDESGMPNNRFLAERTGGTYSTLKVQPAELEDSGVYFCASSRDYTGELFFGEGSRLTVL.

This clone was seen a few times. The chain couples TRBV24-1 to TRBJ1-1, with 9 bases that match TRBD1. The junction had 6 bases not matched to a gene; V was cut back by 9 bases and J by 5 bases. The germline gives CDR1 KGHDR, CDR2 SFDVKD. The CDR3 is made up of 13 amino acids. The CDR3 spells CATVGQGETEAFF. As DNA, the CDR3 is TGTGCCACCGTGGGACAGGGTGAAACTGAAGCTTTCTTT.

This clone was recorded a few times. CDR3 region: CSVGQNTDTQYF. CDR3 bases: TGCAGCGTTGGACAGAACACAGATACGCAGTATTTT. The rearrangement links TRBV29-1 to TRBJ2-3; tentative D call: TRBD1 (5 bases). The CDR3 covers 12 residues. Trimming took 4 bases from V and 2 from J, leaving 7 bases between them. Germline CDR1 is SQVTM and CDR2 is ANQGSEA.

The chain joins TRBV9 to TRBJ2-7; TRBD1 agrees at 10 bases. Germline V gene data show CDR1 as SGDLS and CDR2 as YYNGEE. The CDR3 has 15 residues. J gave up 2 bases and V 4 bases, and 6 bases lay outside the gene matches. CDR3 sequence reads: CASSPAGQGPYEQYF. As DNA, the CDR3 is TGTGCCAGCAGCCCAGCGGGACAGGGGCCCTACGAGCAGTACTTC.

This chain connects TRBV7-2 to TRBJ1-6; tentatively, D is TRBD1 (5 bases). The CDR3 covers 14 residues. Germline values: CDR1 SGHTA, CDR2 FQGNSA. V lost 5 bases and J 7 bases, leaving 12 bases between the germline ends. The CDR3 nucleotides are TGTGCCAGCAGCGGGGGACTGGTAAATTCACCCCTCCACTTT. Its protein is CASSGGLVNSPLHF.

The chain combines TRBV19 with TRBJ2-7, with TRBD2 matching over 12 bases. Per the germline V gene, CDR1 is LNHDA and CDR2 is SQIVND (reference sequence). The J segment lost 2 bases and the V segment lost 5 bases, leaving 7 bases of the junction unmatched. This CDR3 contains 16 residues. In DNA, the CDR3 is TGTGCCAGTAGTCCGGAGGGACTAGCGGGTACCTACGAGCAGTACTTC. Translated, it gives CASSPEGLAGTYEQYF.

This chain joins TRBV27 and TRBJ1-1; TRBD1 is a possible D gene (6 bases). The CDR3 covers 14 residues. V was clipped by 5 bases and J by 3 bases, with 13 bases between them. Per germline, CDR1 MNHEY and CDR2 SMNVEV (reference sequence). CDR3 bases: TGTGCCAGCAGTCTGAGACAGGATCACACTGAAGCTTTCTTT. Translation: CASSLRQDHTEAFF.

This clone was observed once. The chain employs TRBV4-3 and TRBJ1-2; D is ambiguous. This CDR3 comprises 14 residues. Germline V gene lookup returns CDR1 LGHNA and CDR2 YSLEER. The V and J ends lost 4 bases and 5 bases respectively, with 14 bases between them. The CDR3 reads CASSLLISSYGYTF. The CDR3 region has the DNA TGCGCCAGCAGCCTCCTCATCAGTTCGTATGGCTACACCTTC.

This chain links TRBV29-1 with TRBJ2-2; 8 nucleotides agree with TRBD2. V was pared by 0 bases and J by 5 bases, with 5 bases of the junction left unmatched. The CDR3 is made up of 15 amino acids. Germline CDR1 reads SQVTM; CDR2 reads ANQGSEA. As DNA, the CDR3 is TGCAGCGTTGAAGATCATAGCGGGGTTACCGGGGAGCTGTTTTTT. The encoded protein is CSVEDHSGVTGELFF.

DNA of the CDR3: TGTGCCAGCAGTAGGGACAGAGATGGGACCCAGTACTTC. This encodes CASSRDRDGTQYF. The chain uses TRBV6-4 and TRBJ2-5, with 7 positions matching TRBD1. Germline V gene sequence: CDR1 MRHNA, CDR2 SNTAGT. V lost 5 bases to trimming and J lost 7 bases; unmatched junction nucleotides: 7. CDR3 length equals 13 residues.

The gene calls are TRBV4-2 and TRBJ2-4; 11 positions agree with TRBD2. Germline lookup yields CDR1 LGHNA and CDR2 YNFKEQ. The CDR3 consists of 18 residues. V lost 1 base to trimming and J lost 0 bases; unmatched junction nucleotides: 5. CDR3 protein: CASSQAQLAGEAKNIQYF. The CDR3 nucleotides are TGTGCCAGCAGCCAAGCCCAACTAGCGGGAGAAGCCAAAAACATTCAGTACTTC.

On this clone: Other nucleotide sequences from this sample produce the same CDR3. The chain joins TRBV6-5 to TRBJ1-5; 10 nucleotides match TRBD1. V lost 5 bases to trimming and J lost 4 bases; unmatched junction nucleotides: 5. The CDR3 has 15 amino acids. Germline-derived CDR1 and CDR2 are MNHEY and SVGAGI. The CDR3: CASSRTGGSNQPQHF. DNA for the CDR3: TGTGCCAGCAGTCGGACAGGGGGATCTAATCAGCCCCAGCATTTT.

The chain uses TRBV24-1 and TRBJ1-1, with 11 positions matching TRBD1. V lost 4 bases to trimming and J lost 5 bases; unmatched junction nucleotides: 5. The CDR3 sequence is 15 residues long. Germline CDR1 KGHDR, CDR2 SFDVKD. As DNA, the CDR3 is TGTGCCACCAGTGACCGGACAGGGGGCAGGACTGAAGCTTTCTTT. Translation gives CATSDRTGGRTEAFF.

CDR3: CASSLSTGTYGYTF. CDR3 DNA sequence: TGTGCCAGCAGCTTATCGACAGGTACTTATGGCTACACCTTC. V gene TRBV25-1 combines with J gene TRBJ1-2; a possible D gene is TRBD1 (6 bases). Germline V gives CDR1 MGHDK, CDR2 SYGVNS. The V end lost 6 bases, the J end lost 5 bases, and 16 bases lay between the germline ends. CDR3 length: 14 residues.

The chain is built from TRBV29-1 and TRBJ1-2; D is undetermined. Germline CDR1 and CDR2: SQVTM and ANQGSEA. CDR3 length: 14 amino acids. Deletions cut 4 bases from V and 4 bases from J, with 16 bases between. CDR3 region: CSVGSRGGSYGYTF. CDR3 coding DNA: TGCAGCGTTGGGTCACGGGGAGGGAGCTATGGCTACACCTTC.

As DNA, the CDR3 is TGTGCCTGGGCTCTAGCGGGAGGGAGCTCCTACGAGCAGTACTTC. Protein: CAWALAGGSSYEQYF. The chain recombines TRBV30 with TRBJ2-7; TRBD2 aligns across 12 bases. Unmatched junction bases numbered 5, after V lost 5 bases and J lost 0 bases. Germline lookup yields CDR1 GTSNPN and CDR2 SVGIG (reference sequence). This CDR3 contains 15 residues.

About this clone: The same CDR3 can be traced to other DNA sequences in this sample. The chain recombines TRBV3-1 (or the pseudogene TRBV3-2) with TRBJ1-2; a weak D match, TRBD1 (6 bases). The CDR3 runs to 13 residues. V was pared by 2 bases and J by 4 bases, with 8 bases between. Germline CDR1 reads LGHDT; CDR2 reads YNNKEL (reference sequence). CDR3 coding DNA: TGTGCCAGCAGCCAAAGGGGGGGCTATGGCTACACCTTC. This encodes CASSQRGGYGYTF.

Turning to this clone: This sample includes further DNA sequences coding for the same CDR3. The chain links TRBV11-2 to TRBJ2-7; TRBD1 matches 10 bases. The J segment lost 2 bases and the V segment lost 3 bases, leaving 1 base of the junction unmatched. The CDR3 runs 14 residues. Germline lookup yields CDR1 SGHAT and CDR2 FQNNGV. Here the CDR3 DNA reads TGTGCCAGCAGCTTGGGGACAGGGGCCTACGAGCAGTACGTC. Its translation is CASSLGTGAYEQYV.

The rearrangement links TRBV7-9 to TRBJ1-1; tentatively, D is TRBD1 (5 bases). Per the germline V gene, CDR1 is SEHNR and CDR2 is FQNEAQ (reference sequence). This CDR3 contains 14 residues. Deletions cut 7 bases from V and 6 bases from J, with 18 bases between. This CDR3 reads CASTNSQGLSEAFF. CDR3 DNA sequence: TGTGCCAGCACCAACAGCCAGGGATTGTCTGAAGCTTTCTTT.

The chain links TRBV19 to TRBJ1-1; tentatively, D is TRBD1 (5 bases). The CDR3 spans 14 residues. V was trimmed by 7 bases and J by 4 bases, leaving 16 bases between them. The germline gives CDR1 LNHDA, CDR2 SQIVND (reference sequence). CDR3 in amino acids: CASNPDTQGTEAFF. CDR3 DNA: TGTGCCAGTAACCCGGACACCCAGGGCACTGAAGCTTTCTTT.

The chain has TRBV3-1 (or the pseudogene TRBV3-2) and TRBJ2-6, with unresolved D. V was trimmed by 3 bases and J by 9 bases, leaving 12 bases between them. Germline V gene sequence: CDR1 LGHDT, CDR2 YNNKEL (reference sequence). The CDR3 is made up of 14 amino acids. CDR3 sequence: CASSQIVSLNVLTF. Here the CDR3 DNA reads TGTGCCAGCAGCCAGATTGTGAGCCTCAACGTCCTGACTTTC.

This clone showed up just a few times. The chain carries TRBV10-2 and TRBJ1-6, with TRBD1 identical over 7 bases. The J segment lost 7 bases and the V segment lost 2 bases, leaving 5 bases of the junction unmatched. CDR3 length equals 15 residues. Germline CDR1 reads WSHSY; CDR2 reads SAAADI. The chain's CDR3 is CASSETGEENSPLHF. In nucleotides, the CDR3 is TGCGCCAGCAGTGAGACAGGGGAAGAGAATTCACCCCTCCACTTT.

The J gene is TRBJ1-2, the V gene TRBV5-1, with TRBD1 identical over 9 bases. The CDR3 sequence is 14 residues long. Germline values: CDR1 SGHRS, CDR2 YFSETQ. With 5 bases clipped from V and 6 bases from J, the junction kept 8 bases outside the gene matches. The CDR3 DNA reads as TGCGCCAGCAGGCCGGGACAGGGTACGCATGGCTACACCTTC. Translating it yields CASRPGQGTHGYTF.

J is TRBJ2-3 and V is TRBV7-9; 9 bases match TRBD2. V was clipped by 0 bases and J by 3 bases; unmatched bases: 4. From germline, CDR1 is SEHNR and CDR2 FQNEAQ (reference sequence). The CDR3 loop spans 16 amino acids. The CDR3 is CASSLARGGRTDTQYF. The CDR3 DNA reads TGTGCCAGCAGCTTAGCGCGGGGGGGCCGGACAGATACGCAGTATTTT.

The rearrangement joins TRBV11-3 to TRBJ2-7, with 8 positions matching TRBD1. The CDR3 totals 17 residues. Germline lookup yields CDR1 SGHNT and CDR2 YENEEA. J gave up 1 base and V 5 bases, and 13 bases lay outside the gene matches. The CDR3 nucleotides read TGTGCCAGCAGCCCGCCTAGGACAGGGCCTACATCCTACGAGCAGTACTTC. Amino acids: CASSPPRTGPTSYEQYF. The complete variable domain, with remaining parts taken from reference TRBV11-3 and TRBJ2-7, reads EAGVVQSPRYKIIEKKQPVAFWCNPISGHNTLYWYLQNLGQGPELLIRYENEEAVDDSQLPKDRFSAERLKGVDSTLKIQPAELGDSAVYLCASSPPRTGPTSYEQYFGPGTRLTVT.

V usage is TRBV9 and J usage is TRBJ2-7; 8 nucleotides match TRBD1. The CDR3 covers 16 residues. From germline, CDR1 is SGDLS and CDR2 YYNGEE. Trimming took 2 bases from V and 5 from J; bases not matched to a gene: 12. This CDR3 is CASSVGTGTGEDEQYV. CDR3 bases: TGTGCCAGCAGCGTGGGGACAGGCACAGGAGAGGACGAGCAGTACGTC.

The rearrangement links TRBV15 to TRBJ2-2; perhaps TRBD2 as D (6 bases). Trimming cost V 3 bases and J 3 bases, with 17 bases left between them. Germline CDR1 and CDR2: LNHNV and YYDKDF (reference sequence). The CDR3 spans 17 residues. CDR3 nucleotide sequence: TGTGCCACCAGCAGGATGGGGGGTAACCCGCACACCGGGGAGCTGTTTTTT. This codes for CATSRMGGNPHTGELFF.